Each of the 10 T cell receptor beta chains below was sequenced from the same sample in a study of spatial heterogeneity in lung cancer. Overall study results and limits: The study found that expanded intratumoral alpha and beta TCR counts tracked tumor mutation counts.

These receptors have no identified antigens. Via MiXCR, TCRdb re-called the 5' RACE reads, giving one row per CDR3 protein. The sample holds roughly 3,600 distinct CDR3 sequences, around 5% seen once. Time point here: sample taken at primary tumor resection. The material sequenced was lung tumor tissue, taken at surgery. All receptors derive from a female donor with early-stage non-small cell lung cancer.

A remark on this clonotype: Being one base from a much bigger clone, this may be a read error. The chain joins TRBV5-1 to TRBJ2-6; TRBD1 matches at 7 bases. V dropped 4 bases and J dropped 0; count of bases not matched to a gene: 7. Germline values: CDR1 SGHRS, CDR2 YFSETQ. The CDR3 loop spans 17 amino acids. In DNA, the CDR3 is TGCGCCAGCAGCCCTGGGTCAGGGGGCTCTGGGGCCAACGTCCTGACTTTC. This encodes CASSPGSGGSGANVLTF.

The DNA for the CDR3 is TGTGCCAGCAGCCGGAGGGGGCGCGACGAAAAACTGTTTTTT. It is translated as CASSRRGRDEKLFF. The chain employs TRBV14 and TRBJ1-4; the match to TRBD1 covers 7 bases. Losses at the gene ends were 4 bases for V and 8 bases for J; bases not matched to a gene: 7. This CDR3 has 14 residues. CDR1 SGHDN and CDR2 FVKESK come from the germline V gene.

This clonotype is classed as large. The chain is built from TRBV12-3 or TRBV12-4 and TRBJ2-3, with 9 bases identical to TRBD2. V dropped 1 base and J dropped 4; count of bases not matched to a gene: 18. The CDR3 runs to 20 residues. CDR3 nucleotides: TGTGCCAGCAGTTTAGGAACCGGGGCTAGCGGGGCCCTTAACCCAGATACGCAGTATTTT. It specifies CASSLGTGASGALNPDTQYF.

This clonotype has ten or more counts. The genes are TRBV12-3 or TRBV12-4 and TRBJ2-1, with 9 bases identical to TRBD2. With 3 bases clipped from V and 2 bases from J, the junction kept 2 bases outside the gene matches. This CDR3 has 15 residues. The CDR3 loop reads CASSFGTSPYNEQFF. CDR3 DNA sequence: TGTGCCAGCAGTTTCGGGACTAGCCCCTACAATGAGCAGTTCTTC.

The chain joins TRBV4-1 to TRBJ2-3; D unclear. The CDR3 consists of 13 residues. Germline V CDR1 and CDR2: MGHRA, YSYEKL. The V end lost 3 bases, the J end lost 7 bases, and 11 bases lay between the germline ends. CDR3 amino acids: CASSHPSRYTQYF. CDR3 DNA sequence: TGCGCCAGCAGCCACCCCAGCCGTTATACGCAGTATTTT.

This clonotype counts as medium-sized. The rearrangement uses TRBV18 and TRBJ1-6, with TRBD1 identical over 7 bases. Germline loops: CDR1 KGHSH, CDR2 LQKENI. Trimming took 3 bases from V and 9 from J; bases not matched to a gene: 5. The CDR3 totals 14 residues. This CDR3 is CASSPDRDRSPLHF. For the CDR3, the DNA is TGTGCCAGCTCACCCGACAGGGATCGTTCACCCCTCCACTTT. Full variable domain (missing parts from reference TRBV18 and TRBJ1-6): NAGVMQNPRHLVRRRGQEARLRCSPMKGHSHVYWYRQLPEEGLKFMVYLQKENIIDESGMPKERFSAEFPKEGPSILRIQQVVRGDSAAYFCASSPDRDRSPLHFGNGTRLTVT.

In its sample, this clonotype is medium-sized. This rearrangement joins TRBV27 to TRBJ2-5, with D perhaps being TRBD1 or TRBD2 (5 bases each). This CDR3 contains 14 residues. V lost 5 bases and J 7 bases, leaving 17 bases between the germline ends. Germline CDR1 is MNHEY and CDR2 is SMNVEV (reference sequence). In DNA, the CDR3 is TGTGCCAGCAGTCCCCGACCAGGGACCTGGACCCAGTACTTC. Its translation is CASSPRPGTWTQYF.

This clonotype counts as medium-sized. This chain uses TRBV3-1 with TRBJ2-7; D may be TRBD1 or TRBD2 (5 bases each). This CDR3 is built from 14 residues. CDR1 and CDR2 (germline): LGHDT, YNNKEL (reference sequence). Trimming removed 4 bases at V and 4 bases at J, with 14 bases between. The CDR3 bases are TGTGCCAGCAGCCTGCAACCCGGGGCTTACGAGCAGTACTTC. It yields the protein CASSLQPGAYEQYF.

By share of the sample, this clonotype is medium-sized (0.01 to 0.1%). The J gene is TRBJ1-6, the V gene TRBV7-3; tentatively, D is TRBD1 (5 bases). Germline values: CDR1 SGHTA, CDR2 FQGTGA. CDR3 length equals 13 residues. Trimming removed 5 bases at V and 9 bases at J, with 11 bases between. The CDR3 here is CASSRTTGSPLHF. CDR3 nucleotide sequence: TGTGCCAGCAGCAGAACTACAGGTTCACCCCTCCACTTT.

By share of the sample, this clonotype is medium-sized. V is TRBV7-2 and J is TRBJ2-7; 9 nucleotides align to TRBD1. Germline V gene data show CDR1 as SGHTA and CDR2 as FQGNSA. The CDR3 covers 15 residues. V shed 6 bases, J shed 7 bases, and the junction held 13 bases outside the gene matches. This CDR3 reads CASSRQGDSTWEQYF. In DNA, the CDR3 is TGTGCCAGCAGTAGACAGGGGGACAGCACATGGGAGCAGTACTTC.